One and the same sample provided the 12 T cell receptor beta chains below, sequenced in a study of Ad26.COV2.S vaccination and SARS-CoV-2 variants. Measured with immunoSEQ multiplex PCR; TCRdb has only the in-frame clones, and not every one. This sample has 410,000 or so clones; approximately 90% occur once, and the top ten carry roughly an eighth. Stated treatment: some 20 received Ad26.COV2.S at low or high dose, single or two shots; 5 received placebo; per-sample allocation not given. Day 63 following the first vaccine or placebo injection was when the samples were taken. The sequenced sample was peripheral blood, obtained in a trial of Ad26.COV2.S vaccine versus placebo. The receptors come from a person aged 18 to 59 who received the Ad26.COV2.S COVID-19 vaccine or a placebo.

This CDR3 reads CASSLGLIPSPLHF. The CDR3 DNA follows: TGTGCCAGCAGCTTGGGACTGATCCCTTCACCCCTCCACTTT. This chain uses TRBV5-5 with TRBJ1-6, with unresolved D. Trimming took 0 bases from V and 9 from J, leaving 10 bases between them. The CDR3 loop spans 14 amino acids. The germline V gene encodes CDR1 SGHKS and CDR2 YYEKEE (reference sequence). Full variable domain (rest looked up from reference TRBV5-5 and TRBJ1-6): DAGVTQSPTHLIKTRGQQVTLRCSPISGHKSVSWYQQVLGQGPQFIFQYYEKEERGRGNFPDRFSARQFPNYSSELNVNALLLGDSALYLCASSLGLIPSPLHFGNGTRLTVT.

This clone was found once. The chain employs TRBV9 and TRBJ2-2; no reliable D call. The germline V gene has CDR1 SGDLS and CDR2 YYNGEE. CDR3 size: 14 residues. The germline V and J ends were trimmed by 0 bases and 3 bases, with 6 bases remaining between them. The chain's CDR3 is CASSVVDHTGELFF. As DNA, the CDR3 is TGTGCCAGCAGCGTAGTGGACCACACCGGGGAGCTGTTTTTT.

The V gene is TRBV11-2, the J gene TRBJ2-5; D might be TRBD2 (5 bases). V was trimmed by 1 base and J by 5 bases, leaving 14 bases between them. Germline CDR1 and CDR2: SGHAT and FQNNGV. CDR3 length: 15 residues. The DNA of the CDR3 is TGTGCCAGCAGCTTAGCGGGAAGGCCCCGGGAGACCCAGTACTTC. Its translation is CASSLAGRPRETQYF.

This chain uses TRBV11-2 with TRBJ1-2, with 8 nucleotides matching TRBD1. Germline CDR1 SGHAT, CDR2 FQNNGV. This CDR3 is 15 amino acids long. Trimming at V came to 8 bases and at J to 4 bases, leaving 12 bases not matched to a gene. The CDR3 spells CASPQDRENFYGYTF. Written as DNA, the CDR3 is TGTGCCAGCCCCCAGGACAGGGAAAATTTCTATGGCTACACCTTC. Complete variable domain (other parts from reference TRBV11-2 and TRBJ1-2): EAGVAQSPRYKIIEKRQSVAFWCNPISGHATLYWYQQILGQGPKLLIQFQNNGVVDDSQLPKDRFSAERLKGVDSTLKIQPAKLEDSAVYLCASPQDRENFYGYTFGSGTRLTVV.

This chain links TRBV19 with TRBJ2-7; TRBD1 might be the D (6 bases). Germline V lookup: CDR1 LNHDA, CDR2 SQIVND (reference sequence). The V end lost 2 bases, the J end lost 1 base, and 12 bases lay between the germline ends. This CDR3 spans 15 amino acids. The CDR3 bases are TGTGCCAGTAGTATAATGCAGGGACAATCCTACGAGCAGTACTTC. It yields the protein CASSIMQGQSYEQYF. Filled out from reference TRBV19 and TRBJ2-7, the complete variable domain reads DGGITQSPKYLFRKEGQNVTLSCEQNLNHDAMYWYRQDPGQGLRLIYYSQIVNDFQKGDIAEGYSVSREKKESFPLTVTSAQKNPTAFYLCASSIMQGQSYEQYFGPGTRLTVT.

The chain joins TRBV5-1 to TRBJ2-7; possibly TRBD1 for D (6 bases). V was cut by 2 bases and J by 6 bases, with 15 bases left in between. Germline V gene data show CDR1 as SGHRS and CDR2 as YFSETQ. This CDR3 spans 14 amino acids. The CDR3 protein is CASSLAGTPGEQYF. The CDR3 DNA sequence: TGCGCCAGCAGCTTAGCAGGGACACCGGGCGAGCAGTACTTC.

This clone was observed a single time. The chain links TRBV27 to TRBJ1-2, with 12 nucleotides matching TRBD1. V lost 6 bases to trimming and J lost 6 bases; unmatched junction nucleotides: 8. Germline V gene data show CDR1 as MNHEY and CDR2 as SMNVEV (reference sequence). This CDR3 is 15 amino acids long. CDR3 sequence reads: CASRSAGTGGNGYTF. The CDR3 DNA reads TGTGCCAGCAGATCAGCGGGGACAGGGGGCAATGGCTACACCTTC.

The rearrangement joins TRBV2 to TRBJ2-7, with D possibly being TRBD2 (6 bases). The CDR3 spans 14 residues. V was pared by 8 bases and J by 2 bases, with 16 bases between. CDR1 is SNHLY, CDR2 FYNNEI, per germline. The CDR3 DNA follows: TGTGCCAGCGTCTCCAAGGCGGGGACCTACGAGCAGTACTTC. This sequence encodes CASVSKAGTYEQYF. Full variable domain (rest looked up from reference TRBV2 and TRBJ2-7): EPEVTQTPSHQVTQMGQEVILRCVPISNHLYFYWYRQILGQKVEFLVSFYNNEISEKSEIFDDQFSVERPDGSNFTLKIRSTKLEDSAMYFCASVSKAGTYEQYFGPGTRLTVT.

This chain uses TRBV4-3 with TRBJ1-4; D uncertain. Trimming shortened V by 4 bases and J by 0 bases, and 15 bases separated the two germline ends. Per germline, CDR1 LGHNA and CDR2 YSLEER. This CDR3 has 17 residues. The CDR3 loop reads CASSPSKWTATNEKLFF. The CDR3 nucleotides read TGCGCCAGCAGCCCTTCCAAATGGACTGCAACTAATGAAAAACTGTTTTTT.

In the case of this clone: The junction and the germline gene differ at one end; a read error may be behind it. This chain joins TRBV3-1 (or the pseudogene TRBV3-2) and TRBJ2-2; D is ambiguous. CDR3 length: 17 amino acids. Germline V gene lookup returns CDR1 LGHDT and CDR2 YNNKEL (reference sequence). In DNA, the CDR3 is TGTGCCAGCAGCCAAGATAAGGGAAACGCGGTTGCCGGTGAGCTGTTTTTT. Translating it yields CASSQDKGNAVAGELFF.

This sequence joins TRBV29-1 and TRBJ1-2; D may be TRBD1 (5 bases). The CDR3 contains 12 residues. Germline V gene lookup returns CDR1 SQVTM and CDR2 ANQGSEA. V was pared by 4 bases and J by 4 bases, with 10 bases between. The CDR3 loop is CSVVDSSYGYTF. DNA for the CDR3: TGCAGCGTTGTTGACAGCTCCTATGGCTACACCTTC.

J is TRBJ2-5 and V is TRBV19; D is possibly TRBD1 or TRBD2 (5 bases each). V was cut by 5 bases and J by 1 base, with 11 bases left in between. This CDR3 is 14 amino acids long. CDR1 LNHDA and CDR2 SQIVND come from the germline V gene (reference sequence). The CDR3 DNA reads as TGTGCCAGTAGTGCCGGGACGGTCCAAGAGACCCAGTACTTC. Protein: CASSAGTVQETQYF.